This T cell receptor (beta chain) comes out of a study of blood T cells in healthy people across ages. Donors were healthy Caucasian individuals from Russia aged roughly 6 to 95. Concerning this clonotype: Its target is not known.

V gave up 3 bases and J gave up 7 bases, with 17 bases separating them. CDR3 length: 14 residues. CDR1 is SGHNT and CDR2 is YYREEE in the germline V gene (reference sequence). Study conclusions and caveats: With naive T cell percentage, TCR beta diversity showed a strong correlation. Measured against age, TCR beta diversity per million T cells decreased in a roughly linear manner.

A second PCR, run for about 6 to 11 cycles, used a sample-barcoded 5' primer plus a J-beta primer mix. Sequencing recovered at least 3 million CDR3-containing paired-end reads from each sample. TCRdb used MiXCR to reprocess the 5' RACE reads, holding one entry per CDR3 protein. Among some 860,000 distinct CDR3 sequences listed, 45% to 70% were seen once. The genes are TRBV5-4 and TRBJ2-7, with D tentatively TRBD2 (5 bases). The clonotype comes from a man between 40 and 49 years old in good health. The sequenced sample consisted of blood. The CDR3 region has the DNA TGTGCCAGCAGCTCAACGGGGAACCACAATGAGCAGTACTTC. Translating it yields CASSSTGNHNEQYF.